This is a list of T cell receptor beta chains from one sample in a study of T-cell reconstitution after alpha-beta-depleted transplantation in children. One entry per CDR3 protein results from TCRdb running MiXCR on the PCR reads. The table has about 340,000 distinct CDR3 sequences, about 14% seen once. The sample in question was PBMCs, obtained from the stem cell graft. All receptors derive from a human donor who donated a stem cell graft to a child with Fanconi anemia. Each CDR3 is given with its conserved first and last residue. A D gene is named only where the DNA matches it firmly. A row's size may be missing; if present it is once, few, many or a size class.

- | TRBJ2-3 | TRBV20-1 | - | TGCAGTGCTAATAGGGGGAGCACAGATACGCAGTATTTT | CSANRGSTDTQYF
- | TRBJ1-3 | TRBV7-9 | - | TGTGCCAGCATTGGAGACACCATATATTTT | CASIGDTIYF
- | TRBJ1-1 | TRBV4-1 | few | TGCGCCAGCAGCCTAGCTGAACAGGGAGCCACTGAAGCTTTCTTT | CASSLAEQGATEAFF
TRBD1 | TRBJ1-1 | TRBV10-2 | - | TGCGCCAGCAGGAGGACAGGGGGCGACTCTGAAGCTTTCTTT | CASRRTGGDSEAFF
- | TRBJ1-1 | TRBV6-5 | - | TGTGCCAGCAAGGCGACTGCGGACAGCGAAGCTTTCTTT | CASKATADSEAFF
- | TRBJ1-1 | TRBV12-3/TRBV12-4 | - | TGTGCCAGCAGTATTCGCCGGGACACCGAAACGGAGGACACTGAAGCTTTCTTT | CASSIRRDTETEDTEAFF
- | TRBJ2-2 | TRBV19 | - | TGTGCCAGTAGTCTCCGGGACTCATATCCCGGGGAGCTGTTTTTT | CASSLRDSYPGELFF
- | TRBJ2-6 | TRBV6-5 | - | TGTGCCAGCAGTTACTGGGGGCAACACGGGACTGGGGCCAACGTCCTGACTTTC | CASSYWGQHGTGANVLTF
- | TRBJ2-6 | TRBV7-8 | few | TGTGCCAGCAGCTTAGATCCAGGGCGGGCCAACGTCCTGACTTTC | CASSLDPGRANVLTF
TRBD2 | TRBJ2-1 | TRBV12-3/TRBV12-4 | few | TGTGCCAGCAGTTTCACAGCGGGGGACGAGTTCTTC | CASSFTAGDEFF
- | TRBJ2-1 | TRBV7-2 | - | TGTGCCAGCAGCTTAGAGCCTTTGGGGTATAATGAGCAGTTCTTC | CASSLEPLGYNEQFF
TRBD1 | TRBJ1-1 | TRBV10-3 | few | TGTGCCATCGGGGGACAGGGGGAGAAGGGAGCTTTCTTT | CAIGGQGEKGAFF
- | TRBJ2-1 | TRBV4-1 | - | TGCGCCAGCAGCCCTGGGGGCCTCGGCAATGAGCAGTTCTTC | CASSPGGLGNEQFF